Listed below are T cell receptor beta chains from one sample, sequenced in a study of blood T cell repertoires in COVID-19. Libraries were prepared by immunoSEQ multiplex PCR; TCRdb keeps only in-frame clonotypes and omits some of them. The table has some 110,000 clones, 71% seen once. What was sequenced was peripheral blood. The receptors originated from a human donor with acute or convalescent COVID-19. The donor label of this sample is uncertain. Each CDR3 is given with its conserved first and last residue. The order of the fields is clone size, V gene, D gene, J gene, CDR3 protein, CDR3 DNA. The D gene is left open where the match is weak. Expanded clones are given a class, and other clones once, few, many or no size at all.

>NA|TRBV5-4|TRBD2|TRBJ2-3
CASSSSGGSTDTQYF
TGTGCCAGCAGCTCGTCGGGGGGGTCCACAGATACGCAGTATTTT
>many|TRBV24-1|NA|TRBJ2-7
CATSDRTASFYEQYF
TGTGCCACCAGTGATCGGACAGCGAGCTTCTACGAGCAGTACTTC
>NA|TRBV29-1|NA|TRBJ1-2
CSVEWWGAPLTSYTF
TGCAGCGTTGAGTGGTGGGGCGCCCCTCTCACGAGCTACACCTTC
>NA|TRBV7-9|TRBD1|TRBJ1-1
CASSPNRGSYTEAFF
TGTGCCAGCAGCCCTAACAGGGGGTCGTACACTGAAGCTTTCTTT
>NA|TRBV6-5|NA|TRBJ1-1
CASQRNPNTEAFF
TGTGCCAGTCAGAGGAATCCGAACACTGAAGCTTTCTTT
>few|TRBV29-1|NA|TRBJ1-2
CSVDRGGPGYGYTF
TGCAGCGTTGATAGGGGGGGGCCGGGCTATGGCTACACCTTC
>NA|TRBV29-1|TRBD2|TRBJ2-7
CSVESGGYEQYF
TGCAGCGTTGAAAGCGGGGGCTACGAGCAGTACTTC
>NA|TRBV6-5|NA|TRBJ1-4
CASRHPSDNEKLFF
TGTGCCAGCAGACACCCGAGCGATAATGAAAAACTGTTTTTT
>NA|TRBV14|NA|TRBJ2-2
CASSQELGNTGELFF
TGTGCCAGCAGCCAAGAGCTAGGGAACACCGGGGAGCTGTTTTTT
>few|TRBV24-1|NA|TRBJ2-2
CATSAPTPGPTGELFF
TGTGCCACCAGTGCCCCAACGCCAGGGCCCACCGGGGAGCTGTTTTTT